The rows below give T cell receptor beta chains drawn from one sample of a study of a mutant IDH1 vaccine in newly diagnosed glioma. Some clones are missing from TCRdb's copy, which holds only in-frame ones; the method was immunoSEQ multiplex PCR. Of roughly 56,000 clones listed, around three quarters are singletons. The antigens these receptors bind are not known. Sample: PBMCs, taken from a glioma patient whose treatment included an IDH1 peptide vaccine. The source is a woman in her forties with glioma. Some clones in this sample may be carry-over from other donors' samples. Each CDR3 is given with its conserved first and last residue. A D gene is named only where the DNA matches it firmly. Not every row has a clone size; where given, it reads once, few, many or a size class.

V gene	J gene	D gene	clone size	CDR3 protein	CDR3 DNA
TRBV10-3	TRBJ1-3	NA	NA	CAISRGRGGSGNTIYF	TGTGCCATCAGCCGGGGACGGGGCGGCTCTGGAAACACCATATATTTT
TRBV5-1	TRBJ1-1	NA	NA	CASSFRGVSTEAFF	TGCGCCAGCAGCTTTAGAGGGGTTTCCACTGAAGCTTTCTTT
TRBV11-2	TRBJ2-2	NA	NA	CASSAGISGTGELFF	TGTGCCAGCAGCGCGGGCATTTCGGGCACCGGGGAGCTGTTTTTT
TRBV25-1	TRBJ1-6	NA	NA	CASLPGHRAGPLHF	TGTGCCAGCCTACCGGGACACCGGGCTGGGCCCCTCCACTTT
TRBV30	TRBJ1-1	NA	NA	CAWSIRQDTEAFF	TGTGCCTGGAGTATAAGACAAGACACTGAAGCTTTCTTT
TRBV11-2	TRBJ2-3	NA	NA	CASSYTTDTQYF	TGTGCCAGCAGCTACACTACAGATACGCAGTATTTT
TRBV7-2	TRBJ2-1	TRBD1	NA	CASSLQGQGKGEQFF	TGTGCCAGCAGCCTCCAAGGACAGGGTAAGGGTGAGCAGTTCTTC
TRBV19	TRBJ2-7	NA	NA	CASMGNYEQYF	TGTGCCAGTATGGGGAACTACGAGCAGTACTTC
TRBV11-2	TRBJ1-4	NA	few	CASSLLQEKLFF	TGTGCCAGCAGCCTCCTGCAAGAAAAACTGTTTTTT
TRBV7-9	TRBJ2-7	TRBD1	NA	CASSLGTGLFTHEQYF	TGTGCCAGCAGCTTAGGGACAGGGTTGTTTACCCACGAGCAGTACTTC
TRBV19	TRBJ2-3	TRBD2	NA	CASMPQGGEGSDTQYF	TGTGCCAGTATGCCCCAGGGTGGGGAGGGATCAGATACGCAGTATTTT
TRBV7-2	TRBJ1-2	TRBD1	NA	CASRQKGQGLYGYTF	TGTGCCAGCAGGCAAAAGGGACAGGGGCTCTATGGCTACACCTTC
TRBV29-1	TRBJ1-1	NA	few	CSTGRTEAFF	TGCAGTACTGGGAGAACTGAAGCTTTCTTT
TRBV7-9	TRBJ1-1	TRBD1	NA	CASSPPGGQGGTEAFF	TGTGCCAGCAGCCCCCCCGGGGGACAGGGGGGGACTGAAGCTTTCTTT
TRBV7-9	TRBJ1-1	NA	NA	CASSYGGADTEAFF	TGTGCCAGCAGCTACGGCGGGGCGGACACTGAAGCTTTCTTT
TRBV5-7	TRBJ2-3	NA	NA	CASSLEAPSFTDTQYF	TGTGCCAGCAGCCTGGAGGCGCCTTCGTTCACAGATACGCAGTATTTT
TRBV2	TRBJ2-1	TRBD1	NA	CASSGQGRGHEQFF	TGTGCCAGCAGTGGACAGGGGCGCGGACATGAGCAGTTCTTC
TRBV7-9	TRBJ2-5	NA	NA	CASSLVGTNQETQYF	TGTGCCAGCAGCTTAGTTGGGACAAACCAAGAGACCCAGTACTTC